These T cell receptor beta chains were read from a single sample in a study of regulatory T cells in long-lasting Graves disease. A single record per CDR3 protein comes from TCRdb applying MiXCR to the multiplex PCR reads. Of about 660,000 distinct CDR3 sequences in the sample, 25% to 35% are singletons; the top ten hold 40% to 55%. Specimen: peripheral blood mononuclear cells (PBMCs), collected when the disease was refractory, from a patient treated with antithyroid drugs. These receptors were taken from a female donor with Graves disease. The CDR3 runs from the conserved cysteine through the conserved F or W. The D gene is left open where the match is weak. Only part of the rows carry a size: once, few, many, or a class if the clone is expanded.

- | TRBJ1-2 | - | TRBV28 | CASSPPLGVTYGYTF | TGTGCCAGCAGTCCCCCCTTAGGGGTGACCTATGGCTACACCTTC
- | TRBJ1-1 | - | TRBV6-1 | CASTSAGVNTEAFF | TGTGCCAGCACCTCGGCAGGGGTAAACACTGAAGCTTTCTTT
few | TRBJ1-1 | - | TRBV29-1 | CSVGDSNTEAFF | TGCAGCGTTGGGGACTCAAACACTGAAGCTTTCTTT
few | TRBJ1-2 | - | TRBV3-1 | CASSQGGREGYGYTF | TGTGCCAGCAGCCAAGGTGGCAGGGAGGGATATGGCTACACCTTC
- | TRBJ2-5 | TRBD2 | TRBV27 | CASSLLASGREKETQYF | TGTGCCAGCAGTTTATTGGCTAGCGGGAGGGAAAAAGAGACCCAGTACTTC
many | TRBJ1-5 | TRBD1 | TRBV6-2/TRBV6-3 | CASRNDRGSYQPQHF | TGTGCCAGCAGGAACGACAGGGGGTCCTATCAGCCCCAGCATTTT
many | TRBJ2-5 | TRBD1 | TRBV2 | CASSGGQGRTQYF | TGTGCCAGCAGCGGGGGACAGGGACGGACCCAGTACTTC
few | TRBJ1-2 | TRBD1 | TRBV7-2 | CASSPSGRGYNYGYTF | TGTGCCAGCAGCCCTTCGGGCAGGGGGTACAACTATGGCTACACCTTC
once | TRBJ1-2 | - | TRBV10-3 | CAISDREYENYGYTF | TGTGCCATCAGTGACCGGGAATACGAAAACTATGGCTACACCTTC
few | TRBJ2-7 | - | TRBV11-1 | CASGRQDYEQYF | TGTGCCAGCGGAAGGCAGGACTACGAGCAGTACTTC
- | TRBJ2-5 | TRBD2 | TRBV7-9 | CASSAGTSNETQYF | TGTGCCAGCAGCGCCGGGACTAGTAACGAGACCCAGTACTTC
- | TRBJ2-5 | TRBD2 | TRBV5-6 | CASSGGLAGEVETQYF | TGTGCCAGCAGCGGGGGACTAGCGGGAGAGGTAGAGACCCAGTACTTC
- | TRBJ2-1 | - | TRBV9 | CASSDSSRTTVEQFF | TGTGCCAGCAGCGATTCTTCGCGGACGACGGTTGAGCAGTTCTTC
- | TRBJ2-4 | - | TRBV29-1 | CSVGLAKNIQYF | TGCAGCGTAGGGCTAGCCAAAAACATTCAGTACTTC
- | TRBJ1-5 | TRBD1 | TRBV20-1 | CSVRQGIQPQHF | TGCAGTGTTAGACAGGGGATTCAGCCCCAGCATTTT
few | TRBJ2-1 | TRBD1 | TRBV3-1 | CASSQPDRGNEQFF | TGTGCCAGCAGCCAGCCCGACAGGGGCAATGAGCAGTTCTTC
many | TRBJ1-1 | - | TRBV27 | CASSLRPGPNTEAFF | TGTGCCAGCAGTTTACGGCCGGGACCGAACACTGAAGCTTTCTTT
- | TRBJ1-4 | - | TRBV28 | CASSWKGWEKLFF | TGTGCCAGCAGTTGGAAAGGGTGGGAAAAACTGTTTTTT
- | TRBJ2-7 | TRBD2 | TRBV20-1 | CSARDPRLAGRSYEQYF | TGCAGTGCTAGAGACCCCCGGCTAGCGGGACGATCCTACGAGCAGTACTTC
few | TRBJ2-7 | TRBD1 | TRBV12-3/TRBV12-4 | CASSLGAGGDEQYF | TGTGCCAGCAGCCTTGGGGCAGGGGGAGACGAGCAGTACTTC
- | TRBJ1-1 | TRBD1 | TRBV29-1 | CSAGQGLNTEASF | TGCAGCGCCGGACAGGGGCTGAACACTGAAGCTTCCTTT
- | TRBJ1-2 | - | TRBV6-1 | CASSPPLDRGYGYTF | TGTGCCAGCAGTCCCCCCCTGGACCGAGGCTATGGCTACACCTTC
many | TRBJ2-7 | TRBD2 | TRBV2 | CASSVSGLAGSVYEQYF | TGTGCCAGCAGTGTGTCCGGACTAGCGGGATCGGTCTACGAGCAGTACTTC
- | TRBJ2-7 | - | TRBV7-9 | CASSTSLGEQYF | TGTGCCAGCAGCACGAGTCTGGGCGAGCAGTACTTC
- | TRBJ1-1 | - | TRBV20-1 | CSAARGSEAFF | TGCAGTGCCGCTAGAGGGTCTGAAGCTTTCTTT
- | TRBJ2-7 | TRBD1 | TRBV29-1 | CSVDRTGGGYEQYF | TGCAGCGTTGACCGGACAGGCGGTGGTTACGAGCAGTACTTC
- | TRBJ1-1 | - | TRBV19 | CASSKMAGMNTEAFF | TGTGCCAGTAGTAAAATGGCAGGAATGAACACTGAAGCTTTCTTT
- | TRBJ1-1 | TRBD1 | TRBV5-1 | CASRSTGTGLNEAFF | TGCGCCAGCAGGTCTACCGGGACAGGGCTCAATGAAGCTTTCTTT
- | TRBJ2-7 | TRBD2 | TRBV6-5 | CASSYGGTRYDEQYF | TGTGCCAGCAGTTACGGAGGGACTAGATATGACGAGCAGTACTTC
many | TRBJ1-2 | - | TRBV6-5 | CASSYLRTDLNYGYTF | TGTGCCAGCAGTTACTTACGAACAGACCTTAACTATGGCTACACCTTC
- | TRBJ2-3 | TRBD2 | TRBV12-3/TRBV12-4 | CASSLILAGADTQYF | TGTGCCAGCAGTTTAATTCTAGCGGGAGCTGATACGCAGTATTTT
many | TRBJ1-2 | - | TRBV20-1 | CSASLGQRYGYTF | TGCAGTGCTAGCCTTGGACAGCGGTATGGCTACACCTTC
many | TRBJ1-2 | - | TRBV12-5 | CASGLKGSYGYTF | TGTGCTAGTGGTTTGAAGGGTAGCTATGGCTACACCTTC
- | TRBJ2-4 | - | TRBV6-9 | CDSSFRRLYF | TGTGACAGCAGTTTTCGACGGCTGTACTTC
few | TRBJ2-7 | - | TRBV5-1 | CASRRGTGSYEQYF | TGCGCCAGCAGGCGAGGGACTGGCTCCTACGAGCAGTACTTC
few | TRBJ2-7 | - | TRBV6-1 | CASRPTGLYEQYF | TGTGCCAGCAGACCCACAGGGTTATACGAGCAGTACTTC
- | TRBJ2-7 | TRBD2 | TRBV6-1 | CASGRAGDYEQYF | TGTGCCAGCGGCCGAGCGGGAGACTACGAGCAGTACTTC
few | TRBJ2-5 | TRBD1 | TRBV13 | CASSTGQLETQYF | TGTGCCAGCAGCACGGGACAGTTAGAGACCCAGTACTTC
- | TRBJ2-2 | - | TRBV3-1 | CASSPSWELFF | TGTGCCAGCAGCCCGAGCTGGGAGCTGTTTTTT
many | TRBJ1-6 | - | TRBV2 | CASSERSTYNSPLHF | TGTGCCAGCAGTGAGAGGAGTACCTATAATTCACCCCTCCACTTT
- | TRBJ2-1 | - | TRBV12-3/TRBV12-4 | CASSLGLNTYNEQFF | TGTGCCAGCAGCCTGGGCTTGAACACCTACAATGAGCAGTTCTTC